This T cell receptor (beta chain) was documented in a study of T cell responses to AZD1222 COVID-19 vaccine. Clones were sequenced by immunoSEQ multiplex PCR, and TCRdb holds only the in-frame ones, with some missing. The profile covers 130,000 or so clones, with around 89% appearing a single time and approximately 3% taken by the ten largest. The CDR3 sequence is 13 residues long. V shed 10 bases and J 5 bases; nucleotides not matched to a gene: 5. Per the germline V gene, CDR1 is MDHEN and CDR2 is SYDVKM. Sequenced here: peripheral blood, sampled on day 0 of AZD1222 vaccination. The TCR originated in an adult in good health. The genes are TRBV28 and TRBJ2-1; 10 bases line up with TRBD1. The CDR3 loop is CAIRQGAHNEQFF. The CDR3 DNA sequence: TGTGCCATTCGACAGGGGGCGCACAATGAGCAGTTCTTC.